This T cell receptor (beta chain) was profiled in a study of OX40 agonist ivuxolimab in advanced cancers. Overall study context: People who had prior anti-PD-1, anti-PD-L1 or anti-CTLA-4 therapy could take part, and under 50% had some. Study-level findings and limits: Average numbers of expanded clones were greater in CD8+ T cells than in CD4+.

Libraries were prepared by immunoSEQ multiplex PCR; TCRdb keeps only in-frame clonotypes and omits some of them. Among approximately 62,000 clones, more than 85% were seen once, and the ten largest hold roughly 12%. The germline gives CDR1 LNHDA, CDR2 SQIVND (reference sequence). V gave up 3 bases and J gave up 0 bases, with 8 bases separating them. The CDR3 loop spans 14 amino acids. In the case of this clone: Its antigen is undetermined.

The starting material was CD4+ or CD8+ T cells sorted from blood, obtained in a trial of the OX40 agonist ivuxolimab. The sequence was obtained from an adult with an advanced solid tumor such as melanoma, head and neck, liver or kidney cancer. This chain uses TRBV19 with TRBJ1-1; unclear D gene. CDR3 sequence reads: CASSIGFVNTEAFF. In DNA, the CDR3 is TGTGCCAGTAGTATTGGGTTCGTGAACACTGAAGCTTTCTTT.